These 25 T cell receptor beta chains were sequenced from one sample in a study of cytotoxic CD8 clonotypes in ibrutinib-treated CLL. Assay used: immunoSEQ multiplex PCR; TCRdb lists only in-frame clones, some missing. The repertoire includes some 10,000 clones, roughly 57% of them detected once, and 15% to 20% sits in the top ten. The material was PBMCs, obtained before ibrutinib treatment. Receptors were obtained from a human donor with chronic lymphocytic leukemia.

V usage is TRBV2 and J usage is TRBJ2-1; 11 nucleotides match TRBD1. Germline-derived CDR1 and CDR2 are SNHLY and FYNNEI. Trimming at V came to 10 bases and at J to 6 bases, leaving 8 bases not matched to a gene. There are 14 residues in the CDR3. The chain's CDR3 is CAITGQGAANEQFF. The CDR3 bases are TGTGCCATCACAGGACAGGGGGCGGCCAATGAGCAGTTCTTC.

Only a few counts were recorded for this clone. For the CDR3, the DNA is TGCGCCAGCAGCGGCGTTATTAGCGGAAACACCATATATTTT. Translating gives CASSGVISGNTIYF. The chain is built from TRBV4-1 and TRBJ1-3; D gene uncertain. Germline V gene data show CDR1 as MGHRA and CDR2 as YSYEKL. V lost 5 bases to trimming and J lost 4 bases, with 12 bases between them. This CDR3 spans 14 amino acids.

V is TRBV29-1 and J is TRBJ2-7; D remains ambiguous. Germline lookup yields CDR1 SQVTM and CDR2 ANQGSEA. This CDR3 spans 12 amino acids. Between the trimmed V and J ends, which lost 4 bases and 0 bases, there was a span of 7 bases. The CDR3 sequence is CSVGASSYEQYF. In nucleotides, the CDR3 is TGCAGCGTTGGGGCCAGCTCCTACGAGCAGTACTTC.

J is TRBJ2-3 and V is TRBV28; the match to TRBD1 covers 7 bases. Trimming took 5 bases from V and 0 from J; bases not matched to a gene: 8. Germline V gene sequence: CDR1 MDHEN, CDR2 SYDVKM. There are 16 residues in the CDR3. The CDR3 DNA is TGTGCCAGCAGTAGAAACAGGGGACCAAGCACAGATACGCAGTATTTT. Its translation: CASSRNRGPSTDTQYF.

The chain uses TRBV7-9 and TRBJ2-5; D not resolved. Judging by the DNA end, TRBJ2-7 fits better; the J call may be wrong. The germline CDR1 and CDR2 sequences are SEHNR and FQNEAQ (reference sequence). The CDR3 has 12 amino acids. The CDR3 DNA reads as TGTGCCAGCAGCGCGTTAGTAGACGAGCAGTACTTC. Its translation: CASSALVDEQYF.

This chain links TRBV7-3 with TRBJ2-3; TRBD1 matches at 11 bases. CDR3 length equals 16 residues. Germline-derived CDR1 and CDR2 are SGHTA and FQGTGA. V dropped 4 bases and J dropped 12; count of bases not matched to a gene: 15. CDR3 in DNA: TGTGCCAGCAGCTCCTTCCCGGGACAGGGGGTGGATCATCAGTATTTT. Translated: CASSSFPGQGVDHQYF.

The genes are TRBV6-6 and TRBJ2-1, with no clear D. Trimming pared 4 bases from V and 8 bases from J, leaving 9 bases between. From germline, CDR1 is MNHNY and CDR2 SVGAGI (reference sequence). There are 12 residues in the CDR3. In DNA, the CDR3 is TGTGCCAGCAGTTCCGTTGGGGATGAGCAGTTCTTC. It codes for CASSSVGDEQFF.

The chain combines TRBV6-6 with TRBJ1-2; 11 positions match TRBD1. Germline loops: CDR1 MNHNY, CDR2 SVGAGI (reference sequence). This CDR3 comprises 14 residues. Trimming at V came to 5 bases and at J to 12 bases, leaving 11 bases not matched to a gene. CDR3 DNA: TGTGCCAGCAGTAGGGCTCCGGGACAGGGGGTTCACACCTTC. Translated: CASSRAPGQGVHTF.

The chain recombines TRBV18 with TRBJ2-5; D gene uncertain. The CDR3 contains 13 residues. Germline assignment: CDR1 KGHSH and CDR2 LQKENI. Trimming cost V 8 bases and J 1 base, with 11 bases left between them. The CDR3 DNA is TGTGCCAGCACGGACGCCTTCCAAGAGACCCAGTACTTC. Its translation: CASTDAFQETQYF.

This clone was counted between two and nine times. The V and J genes are TRBV9 and TRBJ1-4; tentatively, D is TRBD1 (6 bases). V dropped 0 bases and J dropped 8 bases, with 11 bases sitting between them. CDR3 size: 14 residues. Germline V lookup: CDR1 SGDLS, CDR2 YYNGEE. The CDR3 nucleotides are TGTGCCAGCAGCGTAGGTGGGACACTCGAAAAACTGTTTTTT. As protein: CASSVGGTLEKLFF. Together with reference TRBV9 and TRBJ1-4, the CDR3 gives the full variable domain: DSGVTQTPKHLITATGQRVTLRCSPRSGDLSVYWYQQSLDQGLQFLIQYYNGEERAKGNILERFSAQQFPDLHSELNLSSLELGDSALYFCASSVGGTLEKLFFGSGTQLSVL.

This clone has only a few counts. The chain uses TRBV11-3 and TRBJ2-1, with 10 bases lining up with TRBD2. The CDR3 loop spans 14 amino acids. V was clipped by 8 bases and J by 7 bases; unmatched bases: 8. Germline-derived CDR1 and CDR2 are SGHNT and YENEEA. The chain's CDR3 is CASSDSGRLNEQFF. CDR3 nucleotides: TGTGCCAGCTCGGATAGCGGGAGGTTGAATGAGCAGTTCTTC.

V is TRBV10-3 and J is TRBJ2-3; 12 bases are a match to TRBD2. The CDR3 has 16 residues. The germline V gene has CDR1 ENHRY and CDR2 SYGVKD. V gave up 10 bases and J gave up 2 bases; unmatched junction bases: 10. CDR3 sequence (DNA): TGTGCCACCCGGGGGGGACTAGCGGGTTTCACAGATACGCAGTATTTT. As protein: CATRGGLAGFTDTQYF.

This chain uses TRBV19 with TRBJ2-2, with D unresolved. The CDR3 has 14 residues. The germline V and J ends were trimmed by 6 bases and 1 base, with 9 bases remaining between them. Looked up from germline, CDR1 is LNHDA and CDR2 is SQIVND (reference sequence). This chain's CDR3 is CASSPGRNTGELFF. CDR3 sequence (DNA): TGTGCCAGTAGCCCCGGACGGAACACCGGGGAGCTGTTTTTT. Full variable domain (missing parts from reference TRBV19 and TRBJ2-2): DGGITQSPKYLFRKEGQNVTLSCEQNLNHDAMYWYRQDPGQGLRLIYYSQIVNDFQKGDIAEGYSVSREKKESFPLTVTSAQKNPTAFYLCASSPGRNTGELFFGEGSRLTVL.

The chain couples TRBV7-6 to TRBJ2-5; 10 bases are shared with TRBD1. The CDR3 consists of 16 residues. J lost 2 bases, V lost 3 bases, and 6 bases had no gene match. Germline V gene lookup returns CDR1 SGHVS and CDR2 FNYEAQ. The CDR3 bases are TGTGCCAGCAGCTTTATACCGGGACAGGGGCAAGAGACCCAGTACTTC. It specifies CASSFIPGQGQETQYF.

The CDR3 DNA reads as TGCGCCAGCAGCTTGGCGGAACCCACAATTAATACGCAGTATTTT. Protein: CASSLAEPTINTQYF. The chain couples TRBV5-1 to TRBJ2-3; D is unresolved. From germline, CDR1 is SGHRS and CDR2 YFSETQ. This CDR3 has 15 residues. The V and J ends lost 0 bases and 7 bases respectively, with 15 bases between them.

This clone was counted between two and nine times. The rearrangement links TRBV6-5 to TRBJ2-2; D might be TRBD2 (6 bases). The CDR3 extends over 15 amino acids. The germline gives CDR1 MNHEY, CDR2 SVGAGI. Trimming took off 8 bases at V and 4 bases at J, with 17 bases between the two ends. CDR3 protein: CASYTGTPPTGELFF. Here the CDR3 DNA reads TGTGCCAGCTACACCGGGACTCCCCCCACCGGGGAGCTGTTTTTT.

This rearrangement joins TRBV18 to TRBJ1-1; D unresolved. Trimming pared 1 base from V and 0 bases from J, leaving 9 bases between. The CDR3 is 15 residues long. CDR1 KGHSH and CDR2 LQKENI come from the germline V gene. The CDR3 DNA reads as TGTGCCAGCTCACCACTACAGACCATGAACACTGAAGCTTTCTTT. This sequence encodes CASSPLQTMNTEAFF.

The chain employs TRBV6-6 and TRBJ1-1, with 9 positions matching TRBD1. This CDR3 region has 13 residues. Looked up from germline, CDR1 is MNHNY and CDR2 is SVGAGI (reference sequence). The J segment lost 7 bases and the V segment lost 4 bases, leaving 4 bases of the junction unmatched. CDR3 residues: CASSLGQGLEAFF. CDR3 sequence (DNA): TGTGCCAGCAGTTTGGGACAGGGTCTTGAAGCTTTCTTT.

This sequence joins TRBV4-1 and TRBJ1-4; 7 positions agree with TRBD1. Germline V gene data show CDR1 as MGHRA and CDR2 as YSYEKL. There are 19 residues in the CDR3. V dropped 0 bases and J dropped 0; count of bases not matched to a gene: 10. CDR3 region: CASSQDSARGFATNEKLFF. The CDR3 DNA reads as TGCGCCAGCAGCCAAGATAGCGCCAGGGGGTTTGCAACTAATGAAAAACTGTTTTTT.

This clone was observed a few times. V and J are TRBV30 and TRBJ2-1; 8 bases agree with TRBD2. Germline trimming cut 2 bases from V and 5 bases from J; bases unmatched to any gene: 2. The CDR3 has 13 amino acids. Germline V CDR1 and CDR2: GTSNPN, SVGIG (reference sequence). CDR3 in DNA: TGTGCCTGGAGTACTAGCGGACACAATGAGCAGTTCTTC. The encoded protein is CAWSTSGHNEQFF. Based on the CDR3 plus reference TRBV30 and TRBJ2-1, the full variable domain is SQTIHQWPATLVQPVGSPLSLECTVEGTSNPNLYWYRQAAGRGLQLLFYSVGIGQISSEVPQNLSASRPQDRQFILSSKKLLLSDSGFYLCAWSTSGHNEQFFGPGTRLTVL.

The rearrangement uses TRBV19 and TRBJ2-6; D ambiguous. Germline lookup yields CDR1 LNHDA and CDR2 SQIVND (reference sequence). The CDR3 is made up of 13 amino acids. V was clipped by 3 bases and J by 0 bases, with 0 bases between them. CDR3 DNA sequence: TGTGCCAGTAGTATCTCTGGGGCCAACGTCCTGACTTTC. It yields the protein CASSISGANVLTF.

This chain joins TRBV6-6 and TRBJ2-5, with D unresolved. V lost 8 bases and J 5 bases, leaving 6 bases between the germline ends. The CDR3 runs to 10 residues. CDR1 is MNHNY, CDR2 SVGAGI, per germline (reference sequence). CDR3 loop: CASRGETQYF. The CDR3 nucleotides are TGTGCCAGCCGTGGCGAGACCCAGTACTTC.

The J gene is TRBJ1-1, the V gene TRBV30; D might be TRBD1 (5 bases). This CDR3 has 12 residues. Trimming pared 2 bases from V and 5 bases from J, leaving 9 bases between. Germline values: CDR1 GTSNPN, CDR2 SVGIG (reference sequence). CDR3 region: CAWSIGETEAFF. DNA for the CDR3: TGTGCCTGGAGTATAGGGGAGACTGAAGCTTTCTTT.

J is TRBJ2-7 and V is TRBV19; TRBD1 is a possible D gene (6 bases). From germline, CDR1 is LNHDA and CDR2 SQIVND (reference sequence). V gave up 2 bases and J gave up 2 bases, with 13 bases separating them. The CDR3 loop spans 15 amino acids. This chain's CDR3 is CASSIRDRTPYEQYF. CDR3 nucleotide sequence: TGTGCCAGTAGTATAAGAGACAGGACGCCCTACGAGCAGTACTTC.

The V gene is TRBV29-1, the J gene TRBJ2-7; tentative D call: TRBD2 (6 bases). The germline V gene encodes CDR1 SQVTM and CDR2 ANQGSEA. Trimming removed 2 bases from V and 6 bases from J, with 8 bases in between. The CDR3 is 11 amino acids. CDR3 amino acids: CSVEQGGEQYF. The DNA of the CDR3 is TGCAGCGTTGAACAGGGAGGCGAGCAGTACTTC.